A selection of T cell receptor beta chains follows, all from one sample in a study of lymphopenia after photon versus proton radiotherapy. TCRdb keeps only in-frame clones here, not all; method: immunoSEQ multiplex PCR. This repertoire shows tens of thousands of clones, approximately 90% found once; its top ten account for about 3.1%. The sample in question was peripheral blood, obtained from a patient treated with photon-based radiotherapy. The receptors were gathered from a woman aged 70 to 79 with pancreatic cancer. Each CDR3 is given with its conserved first and last residue. Fields, in order: CDR3 DNA, CDR3 protein, J gene, V gene, D gene, clone size. A D gene is named only where the DNA matches it firmly. Some rows mark clone size as missing; the rest say once, few, many or name a class of expanded clone.

DNA: TGTGCCAGCAGCCCCAAGGATACGCAGTATTTT; CDR3: CASSPKDTQYF; J: TRBJ2-3; V: TRBV28; D: .; size: .
DNA: TGTGCCAGCAGCCAACTCCCGTCGGCATACGGCTACACCTTC; CDR3: CASSQLPSAYGYTF; J: TRBJ1-2; V: TRBV14; D: .; size: .
DNA: TGCGCCAGCAAACTATACAATGAGCAGTTCTTC; CDR3: CASKLYNEQFF; J: TRBJ2-1; V: TRBV4-1; D: .; size: once
DNA: TGTGCCAGCAGTTTATCATACACCGGGGAGCTGTTTTTT; CDR3: CASSLSYTGELFF; J: TRBJ2-2; V: TRBV2; D: .; size: .
DNA: TGTGCCAGCAGCTTGGCTGCTGGGGCAGGGGTCAATCAGCCCCAGCATTTT; CDR3: CASSLAAGAGVNQPQHF; J: TRBJ1-5; V: TRBV5-8; D: .; size: .
DNA: TGTGCCAGCATGAGGGCTAGCGGGAGGGCCATGGAGACCCAGTACTTC; CDR3: CASMRASGRAMETQYF; J: TRBJ2-5; V: TRBV28; D: TRBD2; size: .
DNA: TGTGCCAGCAGTGAAGCCCAGGGGCGAAATCGCTACGAGCAGTACTTC; CDR3: CASSEAQGRNRYEQYF; J: TRBJ2-7; V: TRBV6-1; D: .; size: .
DNA: TGCGCCAGCAGCTTGGGGCAACGGGGGACCCAGTACTTC; CDR3: CASSLGQRGTQYF; J: TRBJ2-5; V: TRBV5-1; D: .; size: .
DNA: TGTGCCAGCTCACCCTCCCAAGGAGGTGGGACAGGGTATGGCTACACCTTC; CDR3: CASSPSQGGGTGYGYTF; J: TRBJ1-2; V: TRBV18; D: TRBD1; size: .
DNA: TGTGCCAGCAGCCCCCGACAGGGGCGAAACACCGGGGAGCTGTTTTTT; CDR3: CASSPRQGRNTGELFF; J: TRBJ2-2; V: TRBV7-2; D: TRBD1; size: .
DNA: TGTGCCAGCAGTTCACAGACAGGGGGACAAGCTTTCTTT; CDR3: CASSSQTGGQAFF; J: TRBJ1-1; V: TRBV14; D: TRBD1; size: once
DNA: TGTGCCAGCAGTACACAAACAGGGGGCGAGCAGTACTTC; CDR3: CASSTQTGGEQYF; J: TRBJ2-7; V: TRBV27; D: TRBD1; size: .
DNA: TGTGCCATCAGTGGGGGCATTCGGGAAAAACTGTTTTTT; CDR3: CAISGGIREKLFF; J: TRBJ1-4; V: TRBV10-3; D: .; size: .
DNA: TGTGCCAGTAGTATAGATCTAAGGGTTCGAGAGACCCAGTACTTC; CDR3: CASSIDLRVRETQYF; J: TRBJ2-5; V: TRBV19; D: .; size: .
DNA: TGTGCCAGCAGTTTGACAGAGAGCTACGAGCAGTACTTC; CDR3: CASSLTESYEQYF; J: TRBJ2-7; V: TRBV7-6; D: .; size: .
DNA: TGTGCCAGCAGCTTTACGACAGGGGGATCCTATGGCTACACCTTC; CDR3: CASSFTTGGSYGYTF; J: TRBJ1-2; V: TRBV2; D: TRBD1; size: .
DNA: TGTGCCAGCGGGACTAGCGGGAGGGCCGGATTCAGTTACAATGAGCAGTTCTTC; CDR3: CASGTSGRAGFSYNEQFF; J: TRBJ2-1; V: TRBV7-9; D: TRBD2; size: .
DNA: TGTGCCACCAGCAGAGATCTATCCAGCCAAGAGACCCAGTACTTC; CDR3: CATSRDLSSQETQYF; J: TRBJ2-5; V: TRBV15; D: .; size: .
DNA: TGTGCCACCAGCAGACCCACCGGGACAGGGGGTCCCTCTAACTATGGCTACACCTTC; CDR3: CATSRPTGTGGPSNYGYTF; J: TRBJ1-2; V: TRBV15; D: TRBD1; size: .
DNA: TGTGCCAGCAGTTCCTCCGGGACCGAGACCCAGTACTTC; CDR3: CASSSSGTETQYF; J: TRBJ2-5; V: TRBV6-5; D: .; size: .
DNA: TGTGCCAGCAGCCATTACAATGAGCAGTTCTTC; CDR3: CASSHYNEQFF; J: TRBJ2-1; V: TRBV7-9; D: .; size: .
DNA: TGTGCCAGCAGCTTAGATTCGGCAGGCCAACTGTTTTTT; CDR3: CASSLDSAGQLFF; J: TRBJ1-4; V: TRBV11-2; D: .; size: once
DNA: TGTGCCAGCAGCAAGTACTCCGGTTCGGACGAAAATAATCAGCCCCAGCATTTT; CDR3: CASSKYSGSDENNQPQHF; J: TRBJ1-5; V: TRBV21-1; D: .; size: .
DNA: TGTGCCAGCAGCTTCCCGGCGGGGGACTCTGGGGCCAACGTCCTGACTTTC; CDR3: CASSFPAGDSGANVLTF; J: TRBJ2-6; V: TRBV5-4; D: TRBD2; size: .
DNA: TGTGCCAGCAGCTTAGCGGGACTGAACTATGGCTACACCTTC; CDR3: CASSLAGLNYGYTF; J: TRBJ1-2; V: TRBV7-9; D: .; size: few
DNA: TGTGCCAGCAGACCGGGACAGGGGGTGAGCTATGGCTACACCTTC; CDR3: CASRPGQGVSYGYTF; J: TRBJ1-2; V: TRBV4-2; D: TRBD1; size: .
DNA: TGTGCCAGCAGCCAAGGGGTGGGTAGCGGGAGTGTCCGAGAGACCCAGTACTTC; CDR3: CASSQGVGSGSVRETQYF; J: TRBJ2-5; V: TRBV4-2; D: TRBD2; size: .
DNA: TGTGCCAGCAGCTTACAACAGGGGGCCTCCTACGAGCAGTACTTC; CDR3: CASSLQQGASYEQYF; J: TRBJ2-7; V: TRBV7-6; D: TRBD1; size: .
DNA: TGTGCCAGCAGCTTGAACACAGCGGGACCCACCGGGGAGCTGTTTTTT; CDR3: CASSLNTAGPTGELFF; J: TRBJ2-2; V: TRBV7-9; D: TRBD2; size: few
DNA: TGTGCCAGCAGCTCCGGACAGAAACACCCCTACGAGCAGTACTTC; CDR3: CASSSGQKHPYEQYF; J: TRBJ2-7; V: TRBV11-3; D: .; size: .
DNA: TGTGCCAGCAGCGTAGGAACGGGAGGGTCAGGCGAGCAGTACTTC; CDR3: CASSVGTGGSGEQYF; J: TRBJ2-7; V: TRBV9; D: TRBD2; size: .
DNA: TGCAGCGTAAGACAGGGACTAGCGGGAGAAGGGGAGCTGTTTTTT; CDR3: CSVRQGLAGEGELFF; J: TRBJ2-2; V: TRBV29-1; D: TRBD2; size: .
DNA: TGTGCCAGCAGGGGGAGGGGACAGGATACGCAGTATTTT; CDR3: CASRGRGQDTQYF; J: TRBJ2-3; V: TRBV28; D: .; size: .
DNA: TGTGCCACCAGCAGGGATTCCTACGAGCAGTACTTC; CDR3: CATSRDSYEQYF; J: TRBJ2-7; V: TRBV15; D: .; size: .
DNA: TGTGCCAGCAGCCTACCGGGACAGGGACCTGAAAAACTGTTTTTT; CDR3: CASSLPGQGPEKLFF; J: TRBJ1-4; V: TRBV5-4; D: TRBD1; size: .
DNA: TGTGCCAGCAGCTTGGTCGGTAGCACAGATACGCAGTATTTT; CDR3: CASSLVGSTDTQYF; J: TRBJ2-3; V: TRBV5-6; D: .; size: .
DNA: TGTGCCAGCAGCTCGATGGAAGGGCCCCAGCATTTT; CDR3: CASSSMEGPQHF; J: TRBJ1-5; V: TRBV5-6; D: .; size: .
DNA: TGTGCCAGCAGCTTGGCTGGGCCTGTGGACCAGTACTTC; CDR3: CASSLAGPVDQYF; J: TRBJ2-5; V: TRBV5-8; D: .; size: .
DNA: TGTGCCAGCAGTGAAGGAGCTAGGGTTCGCGCAACAGATACGCAGTATTTT; CDR3: CASSEGARVRATDTQYF; J: TRBJ2-3; V: TRBV25-1; D: .; size: few
DNA: TGTGCCAGCAGGGAACAGGGACAGCCCCAGCATTTT; CDR3: CASREQGQPQHF; J: TRBJ1-5; V: TRBV28; D: .; size: few
DNA: TGCAGCGTTCCGGCAGAAACCGTTAACAATGAGCAGTTCTTC; CDR3: CSVPAETVNNEQFF; J: TRBJ2-1; V: TRBV29-1; D: .; size: few